This T cell receptor (beta chain) was captured by sequencing in a study of cytomegalovirus exposure and HLA in healthy donors (dated by TCRdb to 2016 to 2017). For the study in its entirety: An earlier analysis of about 530 of the donors reported approximately 260 Gb of sequence data and 117 million unique TCR beta sequences obtained from approximately 180 million T cells. An early release covering 550 to 650 HLA-typed donors comprised about 320 gigabases of sequencing data and around 80 million unique TCR sequences. Of the roughly 400 genotyped donors, approximately 82% fell in the genetic ancestry cluster associated with self-reported Caucasian donors. The study was designed to test whether signatures of past pathogen exposure could be identified by cataloging public T cell receptors. The T cell repertoires of 666 subjects were profiled by immunosequencing and related to cytomegalovirus serostatus. Along with the approximately 650-subject first cohort, a separate validation cohort of around 120 different subjects was used. The study combined high-throughput TCR immunosequencing, statistical association of individual TCRs with disease status, and machine learning to predict cytomegalovirus infection status. In a later analysis, previously published TCR beta repertoires from about 670 donors were re-analyzed and high-resolution HLA genotyping was added so that TCR occurrence patterns could be studied. In the later analysis, no new phenotypic data were used to find candidate immune exposures; instead, reliance was placed on TCR beta sequences and their occurrence across donors. In an earlier analysis of about 590 of the donors, high-throughput TCR beta sequencing was used to judge whether each TCR beta V gene segment behaved as functional or pseudogenic. Donor age, sex, ethnicity and CMV serostatus were compiled together with the repertoire data. In a later genetic analysis, genome-wide SNP genotypes for about 55% of the roughly 670 donors were used, and that subset was treated as a discovery cohort. Every repertoire in the discovery cohort had been generated on one and the same sequencing platform. HLA typing covered class I and class II loci at four-digit resolution. The number of typed donors differed by locus: roughly 629-640 for A, B, C, DRB1 and DQB1; some 500 for DQA1; roughly 600 for DPA1; and some 450 for DPB1. About five DR-DQ haplotypes were treated as single units for association and clustering because of strong linkage in the cohort. On average, roughly 250,000 unique TCR beta nucleotide sequences were sequenced per donor among 398 genotyped donors of the cohort, with roughly 18% of those sequences being non-productive. Points the paper makes about the study in general: The only immune exposure information available for the cohort was CMV serostatus. Strong co-occurrence of HLA alleles, especially DR and DQ, made assigning TCR associations to individual alleles difficult. In an earlier analysis of 587 of the donors, most TCR beta V segments were observed in productive rearrangements about 90% or about 30% of the time, broadly matching IMGT annotations. In a later genetic analysis, fewer N-insertions in productive TCRs were reported among donors in an Asian-associated ancestry cluster than the approximately 710-donor mean. The cohort was sequenced for TCR beta chains only, and without alpha or paired-chain data the features that could be detected were limited. According to the authors, the approach could potentially be generalized to other disease states and immunological phenotypes. Most TCR sequences were seen in very few donors, while some public TCRs were found in many individuals. In a later analysis, some 17,000 TCR beta sequences were associated with specific HLA alleles at a false discovery rate of 0.05. A group of highly shared sequence variants was considered likely to be a technical artifact of the sequencing pipeline. The 87-base-pair reads could not distinguish some IMGT-functional V segments, including TRBV6-2 and TRBV6-3, so those segments were excluded. The classifier was reported to diagnose cytomegalovirus status with high specificity and sensitivity in both the original and validation cohorts. Correlated functional status among segregating V segments might be attributable to linkage disequilibrium, but an unknown experimental factor could not be ruled out. Presence/absence analyses assumed roughly uniform sequencing depth across donors, an assumption that may not hold. Because HLA typing was unavailable for some donors at each locus, only the typed subset was used in association tests. In a later analysis, most CMV-associated TCR beta chains were found to appear HLA-restricted, with HLA associations seemingly driven largely by CMV exposure. A further reported finding was that TCR beta sequences accurately predicted the HLA-A and HLA-B alleles for most subjects in the first cohort. An association between a missense DCLRE1C variant and V-gene and J-gene trimming of TCR beta chains was found in a later genetic analysis and replicated in an independent cohort. A later analysis found that TCR association rates varied across HLA loci, with DRB1 alleles showing the most associated TCRs and HLA-C alleles the fewest. The study gave a list of under 200 TCR beta chains associated with cytomegalovirus. Several of the top co-occurrence clusters appeared to be linked to parvovirus B19, influenza, CMV and Epstein-Barr virus, according to a later analysis. Because counts were too low, about 18 rarely observed V segments, including chromosome 9 orphons, were excluded from the earlier analysis of some 590 of the donors. A few of the identified cytomegalovirus-associated TCR beta chains were confirmed in vitro to be specific for cytomegalovirus antigens. Compared with equally common non-associated chains, HLA-associated TCR beta chains in a later analysis were more clonally expanded and had lower generation probabilities.

Library construction relied on the immunoSEQ multiplex PCR assay. A mixture of 60 forward primers for TCR Vbeta segments and 13 reverse primers for TCR Jbeta segments was used in the multiplex PCR. Amplification of the CDR3 region of rearranged TCR beta genes was performed with a multiplex PCR assay on genomic DNA. The amplified TCR beta libraries were sequenced on the Illumina HiSeq System as 87-base-pair reads. The published analysis was carried out like this. A later analysis counted some 74 million unique TCR beta chains across the 500 to 850 repertoires, and some 11 million of these chains were shared by at least two donors. To remove PCR and sequencing errors, raw reads were error-corrected and collapsed into unique sequences using a nearest-neighbor algorithm that merged closely related sequences. V, D and J gene segments were assigned by aligning CDR3 sequences to IMGT reference sequences. For a sequence to be retained, a match of at least six nucleotides to both a V gene segment and a J gene segment was required. Rearrangements were classified as productive when the CDR3 lacked stop codons and remained in frame with V and J, and all other rearrangements were classified as non-productive. CDR3 was defined according to IMGT convention as the region running from the second conserved V-encoded cysteine to the conserved J-encoded phenylalanine. Sequences without an unambiguous match to a single V gene segment were excluded from the earlier analysis of a few hundred of the donors. In an earlier analysis of around 590 of the donors, a V segment was called functional when productive rearrangements were above 56.7%, and segregating when the standard deviation between donors exceeded 5%. To diagnose cytomegalovirus status from the catalog of TCR beta chain sequences, a statistical classification framework was built. V and J gene assignment, in a later analysis, came from comparing TCR nucleotide sequences with IMGT/GENE-DB human TR gene sequences. A later analysis assigned CDR3 sequences and most-parsimonious VDJ recombination scenarios with the TCRdist pipeline. In a later analysis, each TCR beta chain was defined by its CDR3 amino acid sequence together with its V-gene family, and reads lacking a unique V-gene family were excluded. A later analysis removed 550 to 700 highly shared, low-generation-probability nucleotide sequences to deal with suspected cross-contamination and a sequencing artifact. In a later analysis, a clonal expansion index for each public chain was calculated from normalized within-repertoire ranks of inferred template counts. A later analysis computed generation probabilities with a VDJ recombination model fitted to out-of-frame rearrangements, and checked the results against IGoR. In a later analysis, TCR-TCR, TCR-HLA and TCR-CMV co-occurrence was scored with hypergeometric tests, and a repertoire-size bias correction was applied to TCR pairs. To estimate false discovery rates, a later analysis permuted the HLA or CMV assignments 20 times. In a later analysis, co-occurring TCRs were grouped using DBSCAN, and TCRdist sequence similarity was added for clustering within HLA-allele-positive subsets. Repertoires with fewer than 30,000 or more than 120,000 public chains were left out of co-occurrence clustering, as were a handful of repertoires with anomalous nucleotide sharing. TCRdb carries this immuneACCESS record with in-frame sequences only. Its versions omit some clonotypes, under half of them owing to an unresolved V gene in the studies checked, with the rest unexplained. That table is the source of V, J and clone size, and D and trimming were worked out from the DNA. Here the sample has 150,000 to 200,000 clones; 68% occur a single time. The top ten constitute approximately 2.8% of the sample.

A note on this clone: Its antigen is currently not known. No per-base quality is available; no much larger clone lies one base away.

The cohort was made up of 650 to 700 healthy bone marrow donors. At the time of sampling, all cohort members were nominally healthy, though unrecorded immune exposures were likely present. The donor tested CMV seropositive and was one of the 289 seropositive cohort members. Every donor gave a peripheral blood sample, and the peripheral blood mononuclear cells from that sample were used for TCR beta sequencing. Genomic DNA extraction from the blood cell samples was performed with the Qiagen DNeasy Blood Extraction Kit. Relative to germline, V is missing 5 bases and J is missing 0 bases, with 8 bases of the junction outside any gene match. Looking up the germline V gene yields CDR1 SGHTA and CDR2 FQGNSA. The CDR3, from cysteine to phenylalanine, totals 16 residues. The CDR3 DNA has 48 bases and is translated from base 1.

The sequence derives from a woman in her thirties or forties in good health and CMV-seropositive. The chain links TRBV7-2 with TRBJ1-2; TRBD1 lines up with 8 middle nucleotides. Source material: PBMCs. The DNA sequence follows: TGTGCCAGCAGCCTATGGGGGACAGGCGCTAACTATGGCTACACCTTC. Translated, it reads CASSLWGTGANYGYTF.